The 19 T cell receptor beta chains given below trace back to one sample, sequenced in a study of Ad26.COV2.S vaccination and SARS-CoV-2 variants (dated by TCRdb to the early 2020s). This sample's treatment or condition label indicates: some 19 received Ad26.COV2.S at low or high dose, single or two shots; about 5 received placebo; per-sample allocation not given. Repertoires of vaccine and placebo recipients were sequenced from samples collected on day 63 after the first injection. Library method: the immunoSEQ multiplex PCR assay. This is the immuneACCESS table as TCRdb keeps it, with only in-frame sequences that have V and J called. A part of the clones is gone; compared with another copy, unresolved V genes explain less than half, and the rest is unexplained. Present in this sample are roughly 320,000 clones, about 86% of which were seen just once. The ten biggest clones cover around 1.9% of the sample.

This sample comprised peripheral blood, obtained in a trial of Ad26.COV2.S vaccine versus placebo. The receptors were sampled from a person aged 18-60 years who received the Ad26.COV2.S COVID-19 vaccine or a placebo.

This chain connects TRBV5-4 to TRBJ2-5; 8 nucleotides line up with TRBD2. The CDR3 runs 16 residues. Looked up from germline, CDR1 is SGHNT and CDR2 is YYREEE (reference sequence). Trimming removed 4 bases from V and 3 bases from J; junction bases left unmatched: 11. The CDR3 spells CASSPDPGTSKETQYF. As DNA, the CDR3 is TGTGCCAGCAGCCCCGACCCTGGGACTAGTAAAGAGACCCAGTACTTC. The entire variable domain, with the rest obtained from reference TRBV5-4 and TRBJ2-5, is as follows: ETGVTQSPTHLIKTRGQQVTLRCSSQSGHNTVSWYQQALGQGPQFIFQYYREEENGRGNFPPRFSGLQFPNYSSELNVNALELDDSALYLCASSPDPGTSKETQYFGPGTRLLVL.

DNA for the CDR3: TGCGCCAGCAGCCGGGGGGACCAAGAGACCCAGTACTTC. It yields the protein CASSRGDQETQYF. V gene TRBV4-3 combines with J gene TRBJ2-5; tentative D call: TRBD2 (6 bases). This CDR3 is 13 amino acids long. Germline values: CDR1 LGHNA, CDR2 YSLEER. The V gene lost 4 bases and the J gene lost 0 bases, with 6 bases spanning the gap.

CDR3 protein: CASSFDTSNQPQHF. The CDR3 nucleotides read TGTGCCAGCAGCTTTGACACTAGCAATCAGCCCCAGCATTTT. The chain recombines TRBV7-9 with TRBJ1-5; D is uncertain. This CDR3 contains 14 residues. V was pared by 3 bases and J by 0 bases, with 6 bases between. CDR1 is SEHNR, CDR2 FQNEAQ, per germline (reference sequence).

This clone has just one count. The CDR3 region has the DNA TGCGCCAGCAGCCCGGGTTCGGACCAAGAGACCCAGTACTTC. Protein: CASSPGSDQETQYF. This chain links TRBV5-1 with TRBJ2-5; D is undetermined. Per germline, CDR1 SGHRS and CDR2 YFSETQ. Trimming removed 4 bases at V and 0 bases at J, with 10 bases between. There are 14 residues in the CDR3.

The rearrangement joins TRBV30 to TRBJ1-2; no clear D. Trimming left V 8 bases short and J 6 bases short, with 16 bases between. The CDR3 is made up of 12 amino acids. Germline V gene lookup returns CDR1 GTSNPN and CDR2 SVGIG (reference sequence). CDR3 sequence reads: CAGPVGINGYTF. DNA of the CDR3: TGTGCCGGACCGGTGGGGATCAATGGCTACACCTTC.

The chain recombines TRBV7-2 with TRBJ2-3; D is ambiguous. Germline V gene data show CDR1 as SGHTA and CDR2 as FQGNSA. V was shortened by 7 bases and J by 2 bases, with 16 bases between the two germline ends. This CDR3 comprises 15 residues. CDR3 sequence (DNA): TGTGCCAGCACCAATCGTGGCGGCTACACAGATACGCAGTATTTT. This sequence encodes CASTNRGGYTDTQYF.

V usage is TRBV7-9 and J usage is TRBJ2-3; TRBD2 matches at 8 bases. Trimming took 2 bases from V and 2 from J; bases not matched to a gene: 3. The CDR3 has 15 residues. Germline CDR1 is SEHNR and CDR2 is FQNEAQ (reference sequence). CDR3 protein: CASSLLSGATDTQYF. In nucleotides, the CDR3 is TGTGCCAGCAGCTTACTTAGCGGGGCCACAGATACGCAGTATTTT.

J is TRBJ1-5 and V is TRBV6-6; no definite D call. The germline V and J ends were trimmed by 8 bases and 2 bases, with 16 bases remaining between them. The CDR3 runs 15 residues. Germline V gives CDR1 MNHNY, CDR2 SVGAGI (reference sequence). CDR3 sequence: CASCSNPQGNQPQHF. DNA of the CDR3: TGTGCCAGCTGCTCCAACCCTCAGGGCAATCAGCCCCAGCATTTT.

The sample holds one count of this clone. CDR3 bases: TGTGCCTGGAGTGTACAGTCCTATGGCTACACCTTC. Protein sequence: CAWSVQSYGYTF. The chain recombines TRBV30 with TRBJ1-2, with unresolved D. This CDR3 comprises 12 residues. Trimming stripped 0 bases from V and 4 bases from J, with 6 bases between. Germline V gives CDR1 GTSNPN, CDR2 SVGIG (reference sequence).

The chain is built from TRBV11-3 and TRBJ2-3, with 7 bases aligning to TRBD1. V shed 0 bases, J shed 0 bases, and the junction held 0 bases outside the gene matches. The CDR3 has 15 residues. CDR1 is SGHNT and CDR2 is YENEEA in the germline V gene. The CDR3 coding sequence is TGTGCCAGCAGCTTAGAGGGACAGAGCACAGATACGCAGTATTTT. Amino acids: CASSLEGQSTDTQYF.

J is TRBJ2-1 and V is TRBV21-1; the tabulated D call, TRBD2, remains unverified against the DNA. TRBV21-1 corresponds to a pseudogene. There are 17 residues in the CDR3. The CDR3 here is CASRKRVSGGLYNEQFF. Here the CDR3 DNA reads TGTGCCAGCAGGAAAAGAGTATCGGGGGGCCTTTACAATGAGCAGTTCTTC.

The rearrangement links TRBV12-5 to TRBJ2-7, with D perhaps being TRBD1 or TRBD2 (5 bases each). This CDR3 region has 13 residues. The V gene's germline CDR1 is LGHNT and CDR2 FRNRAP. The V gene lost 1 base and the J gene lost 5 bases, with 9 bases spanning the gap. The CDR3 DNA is TGTGCTAGTGGTTTGGCGGGGACCCACGAGCAGTACTTC. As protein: CASGLAGTHEQYF.

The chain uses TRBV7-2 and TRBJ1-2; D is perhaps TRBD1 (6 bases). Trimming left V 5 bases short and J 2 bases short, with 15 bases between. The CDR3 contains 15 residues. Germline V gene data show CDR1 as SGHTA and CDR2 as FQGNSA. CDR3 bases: TGTGCCAGCAGCCGTTATGTGGACAGAAACTATGGCTACACCTTC. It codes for CASSRYVDRNYGYTF. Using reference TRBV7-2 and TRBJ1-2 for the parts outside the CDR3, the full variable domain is GAGVSQSPSNKVTEKGKDVELRCDPISGHTALYWYRQSLGQGLEFLIYFQGNSAPDKSGLPSDRFSAERTGGSVSTLTIQRTQQEDSAVYLCASSRYVDRNYGYTFGSGTRLTVV.

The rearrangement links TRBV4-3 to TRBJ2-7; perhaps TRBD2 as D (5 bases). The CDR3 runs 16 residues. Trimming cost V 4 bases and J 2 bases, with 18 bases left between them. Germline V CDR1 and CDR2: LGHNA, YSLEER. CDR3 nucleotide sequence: TGCGCCAGCAGCCTCCTACATGGACTTTCCCCCTACGAGCAGTACTTC. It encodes CASSLLHGLSPYEQYF.

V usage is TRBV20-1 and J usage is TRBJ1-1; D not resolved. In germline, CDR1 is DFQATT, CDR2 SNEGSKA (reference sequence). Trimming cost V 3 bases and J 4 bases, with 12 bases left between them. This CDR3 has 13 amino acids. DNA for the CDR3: TGCAGTGCTAGTCATCCGGGTGGCACTGAAGCTTTCTTT. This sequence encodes CSASHPGGTEAFF.

DNA of the CDR3: TGCGCCAGCAGCCAAGGTGGAGGGGGCCTTAGCTCCTACGAGCAGTACTTC. Translated, it gives CASSQGGGGLSSYEQYF. V is TRBV4-1 and J is TRBJ2-7; tentative D call: TRBD1 (7 bases). The CDR3 sequence is 17 residues long. Germline CDR1 and CDR2: MGHRA and YSYEKL. Trimming pared 1 base from V and 0 bases from J, leaving 16 bases between.

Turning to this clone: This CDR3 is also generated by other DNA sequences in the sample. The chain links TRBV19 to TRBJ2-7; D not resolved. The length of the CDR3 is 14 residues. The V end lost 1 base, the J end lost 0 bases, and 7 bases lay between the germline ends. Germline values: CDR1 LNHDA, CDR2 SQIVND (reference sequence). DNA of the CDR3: TGTGCCAGTAGTATAGGCGGTAGCTCCTACGAGCAGTACTTC. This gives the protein CASSIGGSSYEQYF.

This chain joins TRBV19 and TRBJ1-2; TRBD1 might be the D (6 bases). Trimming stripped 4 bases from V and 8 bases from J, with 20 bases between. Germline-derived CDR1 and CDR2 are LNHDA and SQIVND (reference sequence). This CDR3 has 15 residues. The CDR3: CASSTPGGGHSGYTF. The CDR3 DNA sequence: TGTGCCAGTAGTACCCCCGGAGGGGGTCACTCGGGCTACACCTTC.

CDR3 protein: CASSLDRGGGELFF. The CDR3, as DNA: TGTGCCAGCAGCTTAGACAGGGGCGGCGGGGAGCTGTTTTTT. V and J are TRBV11-2 and TRBJ2-2; the D gene is possibly TRBD1 (6 bases). Per the germline V gene, CDR1 is SGHAT and CDR2 is FQNNGV. The CDR3 consists of 14 residues. Between the trimmed V and J ends, which lost 0 bases and 7 bases, there was a span of 9 bases.